The next 18 T cell receptor beta chains were all read from a single sample in a study of CD8 T cells in Susac syndrome. Random hexamers primed reverse transcription of about 0.45 to 1 ug RNA. Each CDR3 protein gets one entry after TCRdb re-called the immunoSEQ multiplex PCR reads with MiXCR. The top ten hold 0.07% to 0.09% of the sample, which has about 250,000 distinct CDR3 sequences, about 94% seen once. The specimen sequenced was CD4+ T cells from PBMCs. These receptors were obtained from a human donor with multiple sclerosis.

The gene calls are TRBV2 and TRBJ1-1; D is ambiguous. The CDR3 length is 11 residues. The V and J ends lost 6 bases and 6 bases respectively, with 8 bases between them. CDR1 SNHLY and CDR2 FYNNEI come from the germline V gene. This CDR3 is CASRGWAEAFF. CDR3 DNA sequence: TGTGCCAGCAGAGGTTGGGCTGAAGCTTTCTTT.

This chain links TRBV13 with TRBJ2-3, with TRBD2 identical over 11 bases. This CDR3 is 16 amino acids long. CDR1 is PRHDT and CDR2 is FYEKMQ in the germline V gene (reference sequence). V gave up 4 bases and J gave up 3 bases; unmatched junction bases: 6. CDR3 region: CASSSPGLAVTDTQYF. The CDR3 DNA sequence: TGTGCCAGCAGCTCCCCGGGACTAGCGGTTACAGATACGCAGTATTTT.

This clonotype was recorded once. V gene TRBV27 combines with J gene TRBJ1-2, with 8 positions matching TRBD1. CDR3 length equals 14 residues. The J segment lost 10 bases and the V segment lost 5 bases, leaving 12 bases of the junction unmatched. Germline CDR1 is MNHEY and CDR2 is SMNVEV (reference sequence). The CDR3 DNA sequence: TGTGCCAGCAGTACCCTGGACAGGGCCCCGGACTACACCTTC. Translating it yields CASSTLDRAPDYTF.

The J gene is TRBJ2-1, the V gene TRBV24-1; D gene ambiguous. Germline V gene lookup returns CDR1 KGHDR and CDR2 SFDVKD. The V end was cut by 6 bases, the J end by 8 bases, with 13 bases between. This CDR3 contains 13 residues. The CDR3 coding sequence is TGTGCCACCAGTACGGTAGCACTTGATGAGCAGTTCTTC. Amino acids: CATSTVALDEQFF.

This CDR3 is CSVKGQGSYEQYF. The CDR3 DNA is TGCAGCGTGAAGGGACAGGGTTCCTACGAGCAGTACTTC. This sequence joins TRBV29-1 and TRBJ2-7; 9 bases are a match to TRBD1. V shed 6 bases, J shed 1 base, and the junction held 4 bases outside the gene matches. Germline V lookup: CDR1 SQVTM, CDR2 ANQGSEA. The CDR3 spans 13 residues.

The gene calls are TRBV11-2 and TRBJ2-3; D ambiguous. The CDR3 is made up of 13 amino acids. Trimming took 0 bases from V and 6 from J, leaving 7 bases between them. Germline V gives CDR1 SGHAT, CDR2 FQNNGV. The CDR3: CASSLDLKDTQYF. In nucleotides, the CDR3 is TGTGCCAGCAGCTTAGACCTTAAGGATACGCAGTATTTT.

V gene TRBV3-1 combines with J gene TRBJ2-1; TRBD1 agrees at 10 bases. The CDR3 has 17 amino acids. With 4 bases clipped from V and 2 bases from J, the junction kept 8 bases outside the gene matches. CDR1 and CDR2 (germline): LGHDT, YNNKEL (reference sequence). CDR3 sequence: CASSPTGGARAYNEQFF. The CDR3 nucleotides read TGTGCCAGCAGCCCGACAGGGGGCGCAAGGGCCTACAATGAGCAGTTCTTC.

This rearrangement joins TRBV7-3 to TRBJ2-1, with 15 positions matching TRBD2. Per germline, CDR1 SGHTA and CDR2 FQGTGA. This CDR3 region has 15 residues. The ends lost 5 bases at V and 12 bases at J; junction bases unmatched: 8. Here the CDR3 DNA reads TGTGCCAGCAGCCCTGGGACTAGCGGGGGGTGGGGGCAGTTCTTC. This translates into CASSPGTSGGWGQFF.

The chain has TRBV2 and TRBJ1-2; 7 nucleotides match TRBD1. V shed 7 bases, J shed 8 bases, and the junction held 10 bases outside the gene matches. Germline CDR1 is SNHLY and CDR2 is FYNNEI. The CDR3 is 13 amino acids. This CDR3 is CASTPTGEYGYTF. As DNA, the CDR3 is TGTGCCAGCACCCCCACAGGGGAGTACGGCTACACCTTC.

The V gene is TRBV20-1, the J gene TRBJ1-1; 8 bases line up with TRBD1. This CDR3 is 14 amino acids long. Trimming took 3 bases from V and 0 from J; bases not matched to a gene: 3. Germline loops: CDR1 DFQATT, CDR2 SNEGSKA (reference sequence). The CDR3 loop reads CSARGGQVNTEAFF. As DNA, the CDR3 is TGCAGTGCTAGGGGGGGACAGGTGAACACTGAAGCTTTCTTT.

The V gene is TRBV7-2, the J gene TRBJ1-2; TRBD1 agrees at 7 bases. Looked up from germline, CDR1 is SGHTA and CDR2 is FQGNSA. The CDR3 totals 13 residues. V shed 7 bases, J shed 4 bases, and the junction held 6 bases outside the gene matches. CDR3 region: CASTRTGVYGYTF. CDR3 bases: TGTGCCAGCACCCGAACAGGGGTCTATGGCTACACCTTC.

The chain carries TRBV19 and TRBJ1-5; D is perhaps TRBD1 (6 bases). This CDR3 has 15 amino acids. Germline V CDR1 and CDR2: LNHDA, SQIVND (reference sequence). Trimming stripped 1 base from V and 7 bases from J, with 14 bases between. The DNA for the CDR3 is TGTGCCAGTAGTATAGTGGCAGGGGCTGGGCAGCCCCAGCATTTT. Protein sequence: CASSIVAGAGQPQHF.

The chain is built from TRBV9 and TRBJ1-6; 7 bases map to TRBD1. The germline V gene has CDR1 SGDLS and CDR2 YYNGEE. This CDR3 has 13 amino acids. The CDR3: CALTGPYNSPLHF. CDR3 nucleotide sequence: TGTGCTTTGACAGGGCCATATAATTCACCCCTCCACTTT.

The chain recombines TRBV7-3 with TRBJ2-7; TRBD1 is a possible D gene (6 bases). Trimming removed 0 bases at V and 5 bases at J, with 14 bases between. Germline V lookup: CDR1 SGHTA, CDR2 FQGTGA. The CDR3 totals 15 residues. This chain's CDR3 is CASSLTIQGVHEQYV. DNA for the CDR3: TGTGCCAGCAGCTTAACAATACAGGGAGTCCACGAGCAGTACGTC.

The V and J genes are TRBV5-4 and TRBJ2-3, with D perhaps matching TRBD2 (5 bases). Germline CDR1 and CDR2: SGHNT and YYREEE (reference sequence). This CDR3 is built from 14 residues. Trimming took 3 bases from V and 4 from J, leaving 12 bases between them. In DNA form, the CDR3 reads TGTGCCAGCAGCTACCGACTAACCTCAGATACGCAGTATTTT. The encoded protein is CASSYRLTSDTQYF.

The J gene is TRBJ1-2, the V gene TRBV6-5, with D perhaps matching TRBD1 (5 bases). This CDR3 is built from 14 residues. Trimming took off 2 bases at V and 5 bases at J, with 12 bases between the two ends. Germline CDR1 and CDR2: MNHEY and SVGAGI. The DNA for the CDR3 is TGTGCCAGCAGTTACGGACGGCAGGGATATGGCTACACCTTC. As protein: CASSYGRQGYGYTF.

This clonotype showed up just a few times. The chain joins TRBV27 to TRBJ2-7; D is uncertain. Germline V gene data show CDR1 as MNHEY and CDR2 as SMNVEV (reference sequence). The CDR3 is 11 amino acids. Deletions cut 3 bases from V and 3 bases from J, with 3 bases between. The chain's CDR3 is CASSFNYEQYF. The CDR3 DNA sequence: TGTGCCAGCAGTTTTAACTACGAGCAGTACTTC.

The genes are TRBV9 and TRBJ1-5, with no clear D. CDR1 is SGDLS, CDR2 YYNGEE, per germline. The V gene lost 0 bases and the J gene lost 4 bases, with 17 bases spanning the gap. CDR3 size: 17 residues. DNA for the CDR3: TGTGCCAGCAGCGTAGTGTACGCGAGGCAGACAAATCAGCCCCAGCATTTT. Translated, it gives CASSVVYARQTNQPQHF.